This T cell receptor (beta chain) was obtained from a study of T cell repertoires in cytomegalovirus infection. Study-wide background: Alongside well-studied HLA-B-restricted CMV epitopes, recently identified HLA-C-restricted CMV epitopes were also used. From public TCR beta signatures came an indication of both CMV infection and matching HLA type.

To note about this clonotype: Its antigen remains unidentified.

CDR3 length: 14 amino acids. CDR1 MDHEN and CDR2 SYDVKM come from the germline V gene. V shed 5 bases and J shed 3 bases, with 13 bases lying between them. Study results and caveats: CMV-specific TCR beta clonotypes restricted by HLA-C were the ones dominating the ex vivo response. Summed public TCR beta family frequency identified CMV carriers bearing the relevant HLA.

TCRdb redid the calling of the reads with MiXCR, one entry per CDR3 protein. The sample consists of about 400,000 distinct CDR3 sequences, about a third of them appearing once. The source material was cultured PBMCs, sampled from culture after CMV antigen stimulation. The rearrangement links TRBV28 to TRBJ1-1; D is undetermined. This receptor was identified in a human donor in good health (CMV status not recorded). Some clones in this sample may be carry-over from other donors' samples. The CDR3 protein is CASSPPQGHTEAFF. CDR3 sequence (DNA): TGTGCCAGCAGTCCACCCCAAGGGCACACTGAAGCTTTCTTT.